The clone carrying this T cell receptor beta chain was picked up a small number of times. Its target is unknown. Germline CDR1 is SGHTA and CDR2 is FQGTGA. Trimming removed 3 bases from V and 5 bases from J; junction bases left unmatched: 7. The CDR3 contains 15 residues. These data come from a study of beta chain features in type 1 diabetes. For the study at large: The patient and healthy donor groups were comparable for age, gender and cell yields.

Study observations and caveats: A PCR bias possibly favoring shorter templates would apply equally to patients and controls. In type 1 diabetes patients, VDJ junctions had fewer insertions; deletions at these junctions were more frequent.

Sorted populations all exceeded 95% purity. Investigators reverse transcribed all isolated RNA, so they sequenced expressed TCRB transcripts. TCRdb's copy holds only in-frame clones and misses some; the assay was immunoSEQ multiplex PCR. Of hundreds of thousands of clones listed, about a sixth are singletons. The rearrangement joins TRBV7-3 to TRBJ2-5; 9 bases align to TRBD1. The sample was naive CD4+ T cells from blood. The sequence was collected from a woman aged 18-29 years in good health. CDR3 residues: CASSFGTGPGETQYF. CDR3 in DNA: TGTGCCAGCAGCTTCGGGACAGGGCCTGGGGAGACCCAGTACTTC. The variable domain in full, completed from reference TRBV7-3 and TRBJ2-5, reads GAGVSQTPSNKVTEKGKYVELRCDPISGHTALYWYRQSLGQGPEFLIYFQGTGAADDSGLPNDRFFAVRPEGSVSTLKIQRTERGDSAVYLCASSFGTGPGETQYFGPGTRLLVL.